Listed here are 22 T cell receptor beta chains from one sample, sequenced in a study of identical twins. TCRdb reanalysed the 5' RACE reads using MiXCR and keeps one entry per CDR3 protein. Of approximately 680,000 distinct CDR3 sequences listed, just over 7% are singletons. The same data also went into a second study, on yellow fever vaccine responses in identical twins.

Sequencing was performed on PBMCs. These receptors all come from a woman between 18 and 29 years old in good health.

This clonotype has just a few counts. The V gene is TRBV7-8, the J gene TRBJ1-6; D uncertain. Deletions cut 2 bases from V and 8 bases from J, with 13 bases between. The CDR3 sequence is 15 residues long. Looked up from germline, CDR1 is SGHVS and CDR2 is FQNEAQ. The CDR3 loop reads CASSLRAFVDSPLHF. The CDR3 DNA reads as TGTGCCAGCAGCTTACGGGCGTTCGTGGATTCACCCCTCCACTTT.

V usage is TRBV20-1 and J usage is TRBJ2-1, with TRBD2 identical over 8 bases. The CDR3 is 14 residues long. The germline V gene encodes CDR1 DFQATT and CDR2 SNEGSKA (reference sequence). J gave up 6 bases and V 0 bases, and 4 bases lay outside the gene matches. This CDR3 reads CSARDPLAANEQFF. CDR3 DNA: TGCAGTGCTAGAGATCCACTAGCGGCCAATGAGCAGTTCTTC.

About this clonotype itself: Its ends do not fully match the called genes, so a read error is possible. CDR3 in amino acids: CRARATSGRRTDTQYF. The CDR3 DNA is TGCAGAGCTAGAGCGACTAGCGGGAGACGTACAGATACGCAGTATTTT. This sequence joins TRBV20-1 and TRBJ2-3, with TRBD2 matching 12 bases. CDR3 length: 16 amino acids. CDR1 and CDR2 (germline): DFQATT, SNEGSKA (reference sequence).

This clonotype has just a few counts. This chain links TRBV12-3 or TRBV12-4 with TRBJ1-2; 7 nucleotides agree with TRBD1. CDR3 size: 13 residues. J gave up 2 bases and V 8 bases, and 5 bases lay outside the gene matches. The CDR3 loop is CASPETGNYGYTF. In DNA form, the CDR3 reads TGTGCCAGCCCGGAGACAGGGAACTATGGCTACACCTTC.

The V gene is TRBV5-1, the J gene TRBJ2-1; TRBD1 aligns across 9 bases. Germline V CDR1 and CDR2: SGHRS, YFSETQ. The CDR3 has 16 amino acids. Losses at the gene ends were 4 bases for V and 3 bases for J; bases not matched to a gene: 8. CDR3 sequence reads: CASSPQTGGNYNEQFF. CDR3 nucleotides: TGCGCCAGCAGCCCCCAAACAGGGGGCAACTACAATGAGCAGTTCTTC.

This clonotype was found a few times. The rearrangement uses TRBV7-6 and TRBJ2-7; 12 positions agree with TRBD2. The trim removed 3 bases at V and 2 bases at J, leaving 8 bases unmatched. From germline, CDR1 is SGHVS and CDR2 FNYEAQ. CDR3 length: 17 amino acids. As DNA, the CDR3 is TGTGCCAGCAGCTTGGAGCCTTCTAGCGGGAGGGCCTACGAGCAGTACTTC. Its protein product is CASSLEPSSGRAYEQYF. Full variable domain (missing parts from reference TRBV7-6 and TRBJ2-7): GAGVSQSPRYKVTKRGQDVALRCDPISGHVSLYWYRQALGQGPEFLTYFNYEAQQDKSGLPNDRFSAERPEGSISTLTIQRTEQRDSAMYRCASSLEPSSGRAYEQYFGPGTRLTVT.

There are a few counts of this clonotype. V is TRBV20-1 and J is TRBJ2-5; D is uncertain. The CDR3 runs to 13 residues. Trimming removed 1 base at V and 0 bases at J, with 6 bases between. The germline V gene has CDR1 DFQATT and CDR2 SNEGSKA (reference sequence). The CDR3 DNA sequence: TGCAGTGCTAGAGTGGGGTACCAAGAGACCCAGTACTTC. It translates to CSARVGYQETQYF.

This clonotype occurred a few times. The V gene is TRBV20-1, the J gene TRBJ2-1; D perhaps matches TRBD1 (6 bases). Germline V gene lookup returns CDR1 DFQATT and CDR2 SNEGSKA (reference sequence). The V end lost 5 bases, the J end lost 3 bases, and 14 bases lay between the germline ends. The CDR3 loop spans 14 amino acids. The DNA of the CDR3 is TGCAGTGCTGACCGGGACACCAGCTACAATGAGCAGTTCTTC. It yields the protein CSADRDTSYNEQFF.

The CDR3 spells CASSALTGTIGGEQFF. Written as DNA, the CDR3 is TGTGCCAGCAGCGCGTTGACCGGGACTATAGGTGGTGAGCAGTTCTTC. The chain carries TRBV11-3 and TRBJ2-1; 7 bases align to TRBD2. CDR1 is SGHNT and CDR2 is YENEEA in the germline V gene. This CDR3 has 16 amino acids. Losses at the gene ends were 5 bases for V and 9 bases for J; bases not matched to a gene: 16.

The rearrangement links TRBV24-1 to TRBJ2-1; D is perhaps TRBD1 or TRBD2 (5 bases each). The CDR3 contains 15 residues. Per the germline V gene, CDR1 is KGHDR and CDR2 is SFDVKD. V was trimmed by 7 bases and J by 4 bases, leaving 16 bases between them. The CDR3 DNA reads as TGTGCCACCAGCCCGGGACCGCGAAAGTACAATGAGCAGTTCTTC. This codes for CATSPGPRKYNEQFF.

Ten or more counts support this clonotype. The chain uses TRBV27 and TRBJ2-2; D might be TRBD1 (5 bases). CDR3 length equals 14 residues. The V end was cut by 0 bases, the J end by 4 bases, with 6 bases between. Germline V gene lookup returns CDR1 MNHEY and CDR2 SMNVEV (reference sequence). The CDR3 DNA reads as TGTGCCAGCAGTTTATCTAGGGGCACCGGGGAGCTGTTTTTT. This codes for CASSLSRGTGELFF.

This clonotype was found a few times. The chain couples TRBV29-1 to TRBJ2-3; D possibly corresponds to TRBD1 (6 bases). Germline V gene data show CDR1 as SQVTM and CDR2 as ANQGSEA. The germline V and J ends were trimmed by 6 bases and 3 bases, with 28 bases remaining between them. The length of the CDR3 is 18 residues. CDR3 in amino acids: CSVSTLTGTPLGTDTQYF. The CDR3 DNA reads as TGCAGCGTCTCCACCCTCACAGGGACCCCGCTGGGTACAGATACGCAGTATTTT.

A few counts support this clonotype. The chain links TRBV28 to TRBJ2-1; 13 bases match TRBD2. V was pared by 6 bases and J by 10 bases, with 12 bases of the junction left unmatched. Germline lookup yields CDR1 MDHEN and CDR2 SYDVKM. The CDR3 runs 16 residues. For the CDR3, the DNA is TGTGCCAGCAGCACCTCCGGGACTAGCGGGGTAGACGAGCAGTTCTTC. Translated, it gives CASSTSGTSGVDEQFF.

This chain uses TRBV7-9 with TRBJ2-7; D perhaps matches TRBD2 (7 bases). Trimming took off 5 bases at V and 1 base at J, with 15 bases between the two ends. From germline, CDR1 is SEHNR and CDR2 FQNEAQ (reference sequence). The CDR3 covers 15 residues. CDR3 coding DNA: TGTGCCAGCAGCCCTTGCCGGGGGGCATCCTACGAGCAGTACTTC. Translation: CASSPCRGASYEQYF.

The V call is TRBV28, the J call TRBJ2-7; TRBD2 is a possible D gene (6 bases). The germline V gene encodes CDR1 MDHEN and CDR2 SYDVKM. The length of the CDR3 is 16 residues. Trimming removed 6 bases from V and 0 bases from J, with 18 bases in between. The CDR3 DNA reads as TGTGCCAGCAGACCCGTAGCGGCTAAGATCTCCTACGAGCAGTACTTC. Amino acid sequence: CASRPVAAKISYEQYF.

This clonotype was observed many times. This sequence joins TRBV3-1 and TRBJ2-3, with D perhaps TRBD2 (6 bases). V gave up 0 bases and J gave up 1 base, with 8 bases separating them. Germline CDR1 reads LGHDT; CDR2 reads YNNKEL (reference sequence). The length of the CDR3 is 15 residues. CDR3 region: CASSQDGGGTDTQYF. As DNA, the CDR3 is TGTGCCAGCAGCCAAGACGGGGGAGGCACAGATACGCAGTATTTT.

V is TRBV28 and J is TRBJ2-5; no definite D call. The CDR3 is 14 residues long. Trimming removed 3 bases from V and 5 bases from J, with 13 bases in between. In germline, CDR1 is MDHEN, CDR2 SYDVKM. CDR3 amino acids: CASSLGRLRETQYF. The CDR3 nucleotides are TGTGCCAGCAGTTTGGGTAGACTGAGGGAGACCCAGTACTTC. The full variable domain, completed using reference TRBV28 and TRBJ2-5, is DVKVTQSSRYLVKRTGEKVFLECVQDMDHENMFWYRQDPGLGLRLIYFSYDVKMKEKGDIPEGYSVSREKKERFSLILESASTNQTSMYLCASSLGRLRETQYFGPGTRLLVL.

The CDR3 is CASSQVVRPNEKLFF. The DNA for the CDR3 is TGTGCCAGCAGCCAAGTAGTACGGCCAAATGAAAAACTGTTTTTT. The chain joins TRBV4-2 to TRBJ1-4; D call uncertain. This CDR3 has 15 amino acids. Germline lookup yields CDR1 LGHNA and CDR2 YNFKEQ. V was cut by 1 base and J by 5 bases, with 11 bases left in between.

The V call is TRBV7-3, the J call TRBJ2-2; 11 bases are shared with TRBD2. The ends lost 5 bases at V and 1 base at J; junction bases unmatched: 3. CDR3 length: 16 residues. The germline V gene has CDR1 SGHTA and CDR2 FQGTGA. CDR3 DNA sequence: TGTGCCAGCAGCCAAACTAGCGGGAGGAACACCGGGGAGCTGTTTTTT. Protein: CASSQTSGRNTGELFF.

This clonotype was picked up a small number of times. J is TRBJ2-1 and V is TRBV27; 7 nucleotides match TRBD1. CDR3 length equals 15 residues. Germline values: CDR1 MNHEY, CDR2 SMNVEV (reference sequence). Trimming cost V 5 bases and J 3 bases; bases outside gene matches: 7. Here the CDR3 reads CASSPRTGFYNEQFF. CDR3 DNA: TGTGCCAGCAGTCCTAGGACAGGATTCTACAATGAGCAGTTCTTC.

The J gene is TRBJ2-7, the V gene TRBV6-1; 9 nucleotides match TRBD1. V shed 4 bases and J 0 bases; nucleotides not matched to a gene: 1. Germline V gives CDR1 MNHNS, CDR2 SASEGT. CDR3 length: 14 amino acids. The CDR3 is CASSGQGVSYEQYF. DNA of the CDR3: TGTGCCAGCAGTGGACAGGGGGTCTCCTACGAGCAGTACTTC.

This clonotype was seen more than once but under ten times. The V call is TRBV10-3, the J call TRBJ2-1; no reliable D call. The CDR3 length is 13 residues. Germline loops: CDR1 ENHRY, CDR2 SYGVKD. V was pared by 0 bases and J by 5 bases, with 5 bases between. For the CDR3, the DNA is TGTGCCATCAGTGAGTCATTAAACAATGAGCAGTTCTTC. This gives the protein CAISESLNNEQFF.